This entry lists 14 T cell receptor beta chains sequenced from one sample in a study of T cell responses to AZD1222 COVID-19 vaccine. Using immunoSEQ multiplex PCR, the repertoire was profiled, and TCRdb retains in-frame clones only, with some absent. This table has about 260,000 clones, 85% to 95% appearing once. This specimen consisted of peripheral blood, obtained on day 0 of AZD1222 vaccination. Receptors originate from an adult in good health.

V usage is TRBV19 and J usage is TRBJ1-2; D unclear. CDR1 LNHDA and CDR2 SQIVND come from the germline V gene (reference sequence). Trimming removed 3 bases from V and 8 bases from J, with 28 bases in between. This CDR3 has 18 residues. The DNA of the CDR3 is TGTGCCAGTAGTATTGCGACCTACAAGACCCGCACCTTCGTCGGCTACACCTTC. This sequence encodes CASSIATYKTRTFVGYTF. Variable domain in full (rest from reference TRBV19 and TRBJ1-2): DGGITQSPKYLFRKEGQNVTLSCEQNLNHDAMYWYRQDPGQGLRLIYYSQIVNDFQKGDIAEGYSVSREKKESFPLTVTSAQKNPTAFYLCASSIATYKTRTFVGYTFGSGTRLTVV.

The V gene is TRBV7-3, the J gene TRBJ2-2; the match to TRBD2 covers 9 bases. CDR1 and CDR2 from the germline V gene are SGHTA and FQGTGA. Trimming at V came to 0 bases and at J to 8 bases, leaving 4 bases not matched to a gene. The CDR3 spans 15 residues. The CDR3 DNA reads as TGTGCCAGCAGCTTAACTAGCGGGAGCCCTGGGGAGCTGTTTTTT. Amino acid sequence: CASSLTSGSPGELFF.

V usage is TRBV5-4 and J usage is TRBJ1-1; D uncertain. The CDR3 has 15 amino acids. The germline V and J ends were trimmed by 0 bases and 1 base, with 10 bases remaining between them. Germline V lookup: CDR1 SGHNT, CDR2 YYREEE (reference sequence). CDR3 sequence: CASSLAYLENTEAFF. CDR3 in DNA: TGTGCCAGCAGCTTGGCCTATTTGGAGAACACTGAAGCTTTCTTT.

This clone was counted once. The chain carries TRBV7-2 and TRBJ2-5; TRBD2 matches 14 bases. Germline V gene lookup returns CDR1 SGHTA and CDR2 FQGNSA. The trim removed 5 bases at V and 5 bases at J, leaving 7 bases unmatched. CDR3 length: 16 residues. The CDR3 coding sequence is TGTGCCAGCAGCGCCGGACTAGCGGGGGGCGAGGAGACCCAGTACTTC. This encodes CASSAGLAGGEETQYF.

V gene TRBV11-2 combines with J gene TRBJ1-1, with D hard to call. V lost 4 bases, J lost 0 bases, and 6 bases lay in between. The CDR3 totals 13 residues. Germline CDR1 SGHAT, CDR2 FQNNGV. The CDR3 region is CASSSIMNTEAFF. The CDR3 DNA is TGTGCCAGCAGCTCTATTATGAACACTGAAGCTTTCTTT.

J is TRBJ2-3 and V is TRBV27; 14 nucleotides align to TRBD2. This CDR3 has 16 residues. V dropped 5 bases and J dropped 6; count of bases not matched to a gene: 7. CDR1 and CDR2 (germline): MNHEY, SMNVEV (reference sequence). The CDR3 region is CASSLTSGGAWDTQYF. The DNA for the CDR3 is TGTGCCAGCAGTCTGACTAGCGGGGGGGCGTGGGATACGCAGTATTTT.

This CDR3 is CATGTASDEQFF. The CDR3 coding sequence is TGTGCCACCGGGACAGCTTCGGATGAGCAGTTCTTC. This chain links TRBV15 with TRBJ2-1; 7 bases fit TRBD1. This CDR3 comprises 12 residues. Germline values: CDR1 LNHNV, CDR2 YYDKDF (reference sequence). The junction had 6 bases not matched to a gene; V was cut back by 8 bases and J by 8 bases.

This clone was recorded once. The J gene is TRBJ2-1, the V gene TRBV7-9; TRBD2 aligns across 8 bases. Trimming took 5 bases from V and 6 from J; bases not matched to a gene: 9. CDR3 length: 15 residues. Germline CDR1 reads SEHNR; CDR2 reads FQNEAQ (reference sequence). The chain's CDR3 is CASSTSGGPSNEQFF. As DNA, the CDR3 is TGTGCCAGCAGCACCTCGGGAGGGCCGAGCAATGAGCAGTTCTTC.

This chain joins TRBV18 and TRBJ2-4; possible D gene TRBD2, 6 bases. The CDR3 is 15 residues long. Germline V CDR1 and CDR2: KGHSH, LQKENI. The V gene lost 3 bases and the J gene lost 1 base, with 10 bases spanning the gap. The CDR3 is CASSPRGTAKNIQYF. The CDR3 region has the DNA TGTGCCAGCTCACCTCGCGGGACGGCCAAAAACATTCAGTACTTC. Together with reference TRBV18 and TRBJ2-4, the CDR3 gives the full variable domain: NAGVMQNPRHLVRRRGQEARLRCSPMKGHSHVYWYRQLPEEGLKFMVYLQKENIIDESGMPKERFSAEFPKEGPSILRIQQVVRGDSAAYFCASSPRGTAKNIQYFGAGTRLSVL.

The chain is built from TRBV20-1 and TRBJ1-2, with 8 bases that match TRBD1. The germline gives CDR1 DFQATT, CDR2 SNEGSKA (reference sequence). The CDR3 is 14 amino acids. The ends lost 3 bases at V and 5 bases at J; junction bases unmatched: 8. Here the CDR3 DNA reads TGCAGTGCTAGTCAGGGGGCAGCTATTTATGGCTACACCTTC. It encodes CSASQGAAIYGYTF.

This clone turned up a few times. The chain has TRBV7-8 and TRBJ1-5; no clear D. V lost 1 base, J lost 5 bases, and 6 bases lay in between. CDR1 is SGHVS and CDR2 is FQNEAQ in the germline V gene. The CDR3 spans 13 residues. The CDR3, as DNA: TGTGCCAGCAGCTTAGGGGAGGATCAGCCCCAGCATTTT. Protein: CASSLGEDQPQHF.

The chain has TRBV7-6 and TRBJ2-2; D possibly corresponds to TRBD2 (6 bases). Looked up from germline, CDR1 is SGHVS and CDR2 is FNYEAQ. The CDR3 has 15 amino acids. Trimming took 3 bases from V and 5 from J, leaving 13 bases between them. CDR3 DNA: TGTGCCAGCAGCTTGGGCGGGGCGGGGACCGGGGAGCTGTTTTTT. This codes for CASSLGGAGTGELFF.

The chain recombines TRBV29-1 with TRBJ1-3; D uncertain. CDR1 and CDR2 from the germline V gene are SQVTM and ANQGSEA. With 7 bases removed from V and 2 bases from J, the gap between germline ends came to 12 bases. This CDR3 has 13 residues. The CDR3 DNA sequence: TGCAGCGCTAGGGAAGGCACTGGAAACACCATATATTTT. This translates into CSAREGTGNTIYF.

This chain links TRBV7-8 with TRBJ2-1; 8 bases match TRBD1. Germline assignment: CDR1 SGHVS and CDR2 FQNEAQ. The CDR3 consists of 14 residues. J lost 3 bases, V lost 5 bases, and 3 bases had no gene match. DNA of the CDR3: TGTGCCAGCAGCCGGGACAGGAGCTACAATGAGCAGTTCTTC. This codes for CASSRDRSYNEQFF.